This T cell receptor (beta chain) was sequenced in a study of cytomegalovirus exposure and HLA in healthy donors. Study-level findings and limits: Researchers reported in a later analysis that a missense DCLRE1C variant was tied to TCR beta V- and J-gene trimming.

The germline V and J ends were trimmed by 8 bases and 1 base, with 12 bases remaining between them. Germline CDR1 is WNHNN and CDR2 is SYGVQD (reference sequence). This CDR3 spans 14 amino acids. In its sample, this clone was seen a few times. Antigen: not known. Use of 60 Vbeta and 13 Jbeta primers characterized the PCR. The protocol was immunoSEQ multiplex PCR, while the TCRdb copy is restricted to in-frame clones and leaves out a portion. The sample records 75,000 to 95,000 clones, around 84% being singletons. Each donor was healthy, and each was a bone marrow donor. This chain connects TRBV10-1 to TRBJ1-5; maybe TRBD1 (6 bases). The specimen sequenced was PBMCs. The receptor's source is a woman aged 40 to 50 in good health and CMV-seropositive. The CDR3 DNA sequence: TGCGCCAGCCGGTCACAGGGAAGCAATCAGCCCCAGCATTTT. Translation: CASRSQGSNQPQHF.